These 19 T cell receptor beta chains share one sample of origin, sequenced in a study of PD-1 blockade in classical Hodgkin lymphoma. This table comes from immunoSEQ multiplex PCR, and its TCRdb copy is limited to in-frame clones, with some not included. Of 98,000 or so clones detected, 89% appear once; the ten largest clones hold just under 20%. Exposure to brentuximab vedotin varied, and each patient had relapsed following autologous stem cell transplantation. The sequences come from peripheral blood mononuclear cells (PBMCs), collected before the second cycle of nivolumab. Every receptor here comes from a human donor with classical Hodgkin lymphoma.

The chain combines TRBV7-9 with TRBJ2-1, with 10 bases identical to TRBD2. This CDR3 comprises 15 residues. After removal of 3 bases from V and 5 bases from J, the junction contained 4 bases not matched to a gene. The germline CDR1 and CDR2 sequences are SEHNR and FQNEAQ (reference sequence). As DNA, the CDR3 is TGTGCCAGCAGCTTGGGACTAGCGCAACACAATGAGCAGTTCTTC. As protein: CASSLGLAQHNEQFF.

The CDR3 coding sequence is TGTGCCAGTCATTTTACCCTTGATGAAAAACTGTTTTTT. This sequence encodes CASHFTLDEKLFF. The genes are TRBV6-1 and TRBJ1-4, with D hard to call. Trimming cost V 9 bases and J 6 bases, with 14 bases left between them. Per the germline V gene, CDR1 is MNHNS and CDR2 is SASEGT. The CDR3 covers 13 residues.

The genes are TRBV14 and TRBJ1-1; D might be TRBD1 (6 bases). Trimming took 4 bases from V and 1 from J, leaving 10 bases between them. Germline CDR1 SGHDN, CDR2 FVKESK. The CDR3 runs to 14 residues. The DNA for the CDR3 is TGTGCCAGCAGCCCTTGGACAGCGAACACTGAAGCTTTCTTT. This translates into CASSPWTANTEAFF.

The chain recombines TRBV21-1 with TRBJ1-2; TRBD1, the D gene given by the table, was not confirmed from the DNA. TRBV21-1 is a recognized pseudogene. CDR3 length equals 17 residues. Written as DNA, the CDR3 is TGTGCCAGCAGCAAAGTCCGAGACAGTAATGGTATAGGGGGCTACACCTTC. Residues: CASSKVRDSNGIGGYTF.

This chain's CDR3 is CASGLPLADSTDTQYF. CDR3 DNA: TGTGCTAGTGGTCTACCACTAGCGGATAGCACAGATACGCAGTATTTT. The chain carries TRBV12-5 and TRBJ2-3; 8 nucleotides agree with TRBD2. The germline V gene has CDR1 LGHNT and CDR2 FRNRAP. The ends lost 5 bases at V and 0 bases at J; junction bases unmatched: 7. CDR3 length equals 16 residues. Together with reference TRBV12-5 and TRBJ2-3, the CDR3 gives the full variable domain: DARVTQTPRHKVTEMGQEVTMRCQPILGHNTVFWYRQTMMQGLELLAYFRNRAPLDDSGMPKDRFSAEMPDATLATLKIQPSEPRDSAVYFCASGLPLADSTDTQYFGPGTRLTVL.

A few counts support this clone. The chain couples TRBV9 to TRBJ2-5, with D uncertain. There are 13 residues in the CDR3. Trimming stripped 0 bases from V and 5 bases from J, with 8 bases between. Germline-derived CDR1 and CDR2 are SGDLS and YYNGEE. The CDR3 region has the DNA TGTGCCAGCAGCGTAGTATTAGGGGAGACCCAGTACTTC. Its protein product is CASSVVLGETQYF. Complete variable domain (other parts from reference TRBV9 and TRBJ2-5): DSGVTQTPKHLITATGQRVTLRCSPRSGDLSVYWYQQSLDQGLQFLIQYYNGEERAKGNILERFSAQQFPDLHSELNLSSLELGDSALYFCASSVVLGETQYFGPGTRLLVL.

V is TRBV2 and J is TRBJ2-2; no reliable D call. V was pared by 3 bases and J by 6 bases, with 2 bases between. CDR3 length equals 11 residues. Germline-derived CDR1 and CDR2 are SNHLY and FYNNEI. CDR3 in DNA: TGTGCCAGCAGTGATCCCGGGGAGCTGTTTTTT. Translating gives CASSDPGELFF.

The CDR3: CASRQDRGDGYTF. CDR3 coding DNA: TGTGCCAGCAGACAGGACAGGGGCGATGGCTACACCTTC. The J gene is TRBJ1-2, the V gene TRBV11-2; TRBD1 agrees at 9 bases. The CDR3 is 13 amino acids. V shed 6 bases, J shed 6 bases, and the junction held 5 bases outside the gene matches. CDR1 is SGHAT and CDR2 is FQNNGV in the germline V gene.

The chain uses TRBV25-1 and TRBJ2-3, with 10 bases aligning to TRBD2. The CDR3 covers 13 residues. Germline V gives CDR1 MGHDK, CDR2 SYGVNS. Unmatched junction bases numbered 4, after V lost 4 bases and J lost 9 bases. CDR3 bases: TGTGCCAGCAGTGTTACTAGCGGGACAACGCAGTATTTT. It encodes CASSVTSGTTQYF.

V usage is TRBV27 and J usage is TRBJ2-7; 7 positions agree with TRBD2. J was trimmed by 7 bases and V by 6 bases; bases with no gene match: 15. There are 15 residues in the CDR3. Germline V lookup: CDR1 MNHEY, CDR2 SMNVEV (reference sequence). CDR3 loop: CASRGGGSSSREQYF. The CDR3 nucleotides read TGTGCCAGCAGGGGGGGAGGGAGCTCCTCAAGAGAGCAGTACTTC.

This chain uses TRBV6-1 with TRBJ1-5; no firm D call. V gave up 1 base and J gave up 0 bases, with 7 bases separating them. CDR1 MNHNS and CDR2 SASEGT come from the germline V gene. CDR3 size: 15 residues. The CDR3: CASSEGLISNQPQHF. As DNA, the CDR3 is TGTGCCAGCAGTGAAGGGTTGATTAGCAATCAGCCCCAGCATTTT.

A single count supports this clone. The gene calls are TRBV7-6 and TRBJ2-3, with a weak D call TRBD1 (5 bases). The CDR3 runs 14 residues. Germline CDR1 is SGHVS and CDR2 is FNYEAQ. V was clipped by 3 bases and J by 0 bases, with 7 bases between them. The CDR3 reads CASSFYRSTDTQYF. CDR3 bases: TGTGCCAGCAGCTTTTACAGGAGCACAGATACGCAGTATTTT.

This clone was found once. This chain links TRBV28 with TRBJ1-3; TRBD1 agrees at 11 bases. Trimming cost V 6 bases and J 4 bases; bases outside gene matches: 8. The V gene's germline CDR1 is MDHEN and CDR2 SYDVKM. There are 16 residues in the CDR3. In nucleotides, the CDR3 is TGTGCCAGCAGCAGTGCAGGGACAGGGGGAGGAAACACCATATATTTT. The encoded protein is CASSSAGTGGGNTIYF. Supplemented by reference TRBV28 and TRBJ1-3, the full variable domain reads DVKVTQSSRYLVKRTGEKVFLECVQDMDHENMFWYRQDPGLGLRLIYFSYDVKMKEKGDIPEGYSVSREKKERFSLILESASTNQTSMYLCASSSAGTGGGNTIYFGEGSWLTVV.

The rearrangement joins TRBV6-1 to TRBJ1-1; weak D call: TRBD1 (6 bases). Trimming stripped 6 bases from V and 5 bases from J, with 19 bases between. Per germline, CDR1 MNHNS and CDR2 SASEGT. The CDR3 sequence is 15 residues long. In DNA form, the CDR3 reads TGTGCCAGCAGCGGCGGGGGGCGCTTAGGGACTGAAGCTTTCTTT. Protein: CASSGGGRLGTEAFF.

Only one count was recorded for this clone. This sequence joins TRBV6-5 and TRBJ1-2; TRBD1 matches 7 bases. The CDR3 covers 16 residues. V gave up 4 bases and J gave up 6 bases; unmatched junction bases: 14. The germline gives CDR1 MNHEY, CDR2 SVGAGI. The DNA of the CDR3 is TGTGCCAGCAGTTCTCCCAGAGGGGGCTTCATCAATGGCTACACCTTC. It codes for CASSSPRGGFINGYTF.

This chain connects TRBV28 to TRBJ2-1; D is possibly TRBD2 (5 bases). CDR1 is MDHEN and CDR2 is SYDVKM in the germline V gene. Trimming left V 1 base short and J 10 bases short, with 11 bases between. The CDR3 totals 13 residues. The CDR3 nucleotides are TGTGCCAGCAGTTTATCCCAGCCGGGGGAGCAGTTCTTC. It is translated as CASSLSQPGEQFF. Full variable domain (remainder filled in from reference TRBV28 and TRBJ2-1): DVKVTQSSRYLVKRTGEKVFLECVQDMDHENMFWYRQDPGLGLRLIYFSYDVKMKEKGDIPEGYSVSREKKERFSLILESASTNQTSMYLCASSLSQPGEQFFGPGTRLTVL.

Only a few counts were recorded for this clone. The chain has TRBV7-2 and TRBJ1-5; D perhaps matches TRBD1 (5 bases). V was cut by 4 bases and J by 5 bases, with 9 bases left in between. This CDR3 is 13 amino acids long. In germline, CDR1 is SGHTA, CDR2 FQGNSA. The DNA for the CDR3 is TGTGCCAGCAGCTCTGGGGGATATCAGCCCCAGCATTTT. Amino acid sequence: CASSSGGYQPQHF.

The chain has TRBV5-1 and TRBJ2-3, with D possibly being TRBD1 or TRBD2 (5 bases each). Deletions cut 5 bases from V and 4 bases from J, with 17 bases between. The CDR3 is 15 residues long. Germline CDR1 reads SGHRS; CDR2 reads YFSETQ. CDR3 sequence: CASSSRGVNSDTQYF. The CDR3 DNA sequence: TGCGCCAGCAGTTCACGAGGGGTCAACTCAGATACGCAGTATTTT.

The V call is TRBV28, the J call TRBJ2-7; TRBD1 might be the D (5 bases). The CDR3 extends over 14 amino acids. V dropped 5 bases and J dropped 5 bases, with 16 bases sitting between them. Germline V lookup: CDR1 MDHEN, CDR2 SYDVKM. The CDR3 here is CASSNPGIPHEQYF. CDR3 sequence (DNA): TGTGCCAGCAGTAACCCAGGGATTCCCCACGAGCAGTACTTC.